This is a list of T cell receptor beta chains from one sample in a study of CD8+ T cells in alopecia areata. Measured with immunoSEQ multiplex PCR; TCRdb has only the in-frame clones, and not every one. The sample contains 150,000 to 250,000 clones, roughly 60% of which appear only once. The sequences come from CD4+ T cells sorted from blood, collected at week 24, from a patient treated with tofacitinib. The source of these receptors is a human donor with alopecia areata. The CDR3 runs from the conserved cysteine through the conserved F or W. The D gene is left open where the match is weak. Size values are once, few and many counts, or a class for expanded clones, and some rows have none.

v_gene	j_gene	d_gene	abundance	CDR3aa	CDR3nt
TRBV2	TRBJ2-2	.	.	CASIMQGTVTGELFF	TGTGCCAGCATCATGCAGGGGACGGTCACCGGGGAGCTGTTTTTT
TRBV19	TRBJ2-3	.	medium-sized	CASSVGPRPDTQYF	TGTGCCAGTAGTGTTGGGCCTCGCCCAGATACGCAGTATTTT
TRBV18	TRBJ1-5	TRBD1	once	CASSLRGQGAHGQPQHF	TGTGCCAGCTCACTACGTGGACAGGGGGCGCATGGTCAGCCCCAGCATTTT
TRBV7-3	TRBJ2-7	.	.	CASSTSQDNEQYF	TGTGCCAGCAGCACCTCACAGGATAACGAGCAGTACTTC
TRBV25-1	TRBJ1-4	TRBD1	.	CASSLEGATEKLFF	TGTGCCAGCAGTTTGGAGGGGGCTACTGAAAAACTGTTTTTT
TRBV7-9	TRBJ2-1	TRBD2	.	CASSPTGTSGSNEQFF	TGTGCCAGCAGCCCGACAGGGACTAGCGGGAGTAATGAGCAGTTCTTC
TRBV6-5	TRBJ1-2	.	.	CASSGFGGDYGYTF	TGTGCCAGCAGTGGGTTTGGGGGAGACTATGGCTACACCTTC
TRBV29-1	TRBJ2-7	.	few	CSAREGAREQYF	TGCAGCGCCCGGGAAGGCGCTCGGGAGCAGTACTTC
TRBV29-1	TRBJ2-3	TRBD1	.	CSVYDREGTDTQYF	TGCAGCGTTTATGACAGGGAAGGCACAGATACGCAGTATTTT
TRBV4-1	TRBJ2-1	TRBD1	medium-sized	CASSPWTGVNNEQFF	TGCGCCAGCAGCCCCTGGACAGGGGTTAACAATGAGCAGTTCTTC
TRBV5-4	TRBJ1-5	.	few	CASIPRGIDQPQHF	TGTGCCAGCATCCCGAGGGGTATAGATCAGCCCCAGCATTTT
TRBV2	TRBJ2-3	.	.	CASSEGATDTQYF	TGTGCCAGCAGCGAGGGAGCGACAGATACGCAGTATTTT
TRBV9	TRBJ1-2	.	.	CASSVQINYGYTF	TGTGCCAGCAGCGTACAGATTAACTATGGCTACACCTTC
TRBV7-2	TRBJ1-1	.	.	CASSLEPQAGSAFF	TGTGCCAGCAGCTTAGAGCCCCAGGCAGGGTCGGCTTTCTTT
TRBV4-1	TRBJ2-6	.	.	CASSQEGAGANVLTF	TGCGCCAGCAGCCAAGAGGGGGCTGGGGCCAACGTCCTGACTTTC
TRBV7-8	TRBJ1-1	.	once	CASSAYRDWGAFF	TGTGCCAGCAGCGCATACAGGGATTGGGGAGCTTTCTTT
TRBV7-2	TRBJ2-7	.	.	CASSVRGLSSYEQYF	TGTGCCAGCAGCGTCCGAGGGCTAAGCTCCTACGAGCAGTACTTC
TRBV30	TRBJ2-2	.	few	CAWTRGNTGELFF	TGTGCCTGGACCAGGGGTAACACCGGGGAGCTGTTTTTT
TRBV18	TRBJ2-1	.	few	CASSPTSSYNEQFF	TGTGCCAGCTCACCCACTAGTTCGTACAATGAGCAGTTCTTC
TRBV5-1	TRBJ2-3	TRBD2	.	CASRYSGSLPTDTQYF	TGCGCCAGCAGATATAGCGGGAGTTTACCTACAGATACGCAGTATTTT
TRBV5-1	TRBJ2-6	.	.	CASSLRLNGANVLTF	TGCGCCAGCAGCCTTAGGTTAAATGGGGCCAACGTCCTGACTTTC
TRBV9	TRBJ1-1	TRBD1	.	CASSVDPGRGQSLNTEAFF	TGTGCCAGCAGCGTAGACCCCGGGAGGGGGCAATCCCTGAACACTGAAGCTTTCTTT
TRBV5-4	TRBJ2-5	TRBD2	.	CASSSETSGGGETQYF	TGTGCCAGCAGCTCCGAGACTAGCGGGGGGGGAGAGACCCAGTACTTC
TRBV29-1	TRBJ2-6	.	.	CSVRVRMSGANVLTF	TGCAGCGTCCGGGTTCGGATGTCTGGGGCCAACGTCCTGACTTTC
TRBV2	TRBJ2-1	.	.	CASSALGGGTAFNEQFF	TGTGCCAGCAGCGCTTTGGGGGGCGGGACAGCCTTTAATGAGCAGTTCTTC
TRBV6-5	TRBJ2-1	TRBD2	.	CASRGLAGPNEQFF	TGTGCCAGCAGAGGACTAGCGGGCCCCAATGAGCAGTTCTTC
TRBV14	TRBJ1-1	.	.	CASSSPASRGAFF	TGTGCCAGCAGCTCACCTGCGAGTAGAGGAGCTTTCTTT
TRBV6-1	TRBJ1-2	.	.	CASNRAGSGYTF	TGTGCCAGCAATCGAGCAGGTTCTGGCTACACCTTC
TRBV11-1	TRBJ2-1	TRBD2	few	CASRTQGGRSSYNEQFF	TGTGCCAGCAGAACCCAGGGCGGGAGGTCCTCTTACAATGAGCAGTTCTTC
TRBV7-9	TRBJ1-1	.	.	CASSYRDFEAFF	TGTGCCAGCAGCTACCGGGACTTTGAAGCTTTCTTT
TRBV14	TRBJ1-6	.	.	CASSYTQSPNSPLHF	TGTGCCAGCAGCTATACACAGAGCCCTAATTCACCCCTCCACTTT
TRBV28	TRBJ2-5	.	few	CASSWGLKYQETQYF	TGTGCCAGCAGTTGGGGACTCAAGTACCAAGAGACCCAGTACTTC
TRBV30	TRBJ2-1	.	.	CAWTSSYNEQFF	TGTGCCTGGACTAGCAGCTACAATGAGCAGTTCTTC
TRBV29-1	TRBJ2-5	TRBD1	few	CSVRGTGSREETQYF	TGCAGCGTGCGAGGGACAGGGTCTCGGGAAGAGACCCAGTACTTC
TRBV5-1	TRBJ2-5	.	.	CASSLVPATQETQYF	TGCGCCAGCAGCTTGGTGCCAGCAACTCAAGAGACCCAGTACTTC
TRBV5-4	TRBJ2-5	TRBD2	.	CASSPGLAGGPEETQYF	TGTGCCAGCAGCCCCGGACTAGCGGGAGGGCCGGAAGAGACCCAGTACTTC
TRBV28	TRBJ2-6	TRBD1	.	CASSYRTGTVAGANVLTF	TGTGCCAGCAGTTATCGGACAGGGACGGTTGCTGGGGCCAACGTCCTGACTTTC
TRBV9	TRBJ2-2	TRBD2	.	CASRTSANTGELFF	TGTGCCAGCAGGACTAGCGCGAACACCGGGGAGCTGTTTTTT
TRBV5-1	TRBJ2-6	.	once	CASSLVPQNSGANVLTF	TGCGCCAGCAGCTTGGTCCCACAGAACTCTGGGGCCAACGTCCTGACTTTC
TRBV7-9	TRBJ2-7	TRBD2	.	CASSLAGRAYEQYF	TGTGCCAGCAGCTTAGCGGGGAGGGCCTACGAGCAGTACTTC
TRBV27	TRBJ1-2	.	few	CASRRGDGYTF	TGTGCCAGCAGAAGAGGGGACGGCTACACCTTC
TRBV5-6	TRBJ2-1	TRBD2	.	CASSPGLAGNEQFF	TGTGCCAGCAGCCCGGGACTAGCTGGCAATGAGCAGTTCTTC
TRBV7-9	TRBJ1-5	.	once	CASSQGPNQPQHF	TGTGCCAGCAGCCAGGGACCTAATCAGCCCCAGCATTTT
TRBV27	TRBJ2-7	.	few	CASSSYRGGEQYF	TGTGCCAGCAGTTCTTACAGGGGGGGCGAGCAGTACTTC
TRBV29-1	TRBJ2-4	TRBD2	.	CSVATSGNIQYF	TGCAGCGTCGCGACTAGCGGAAACATTCAGTACTTC
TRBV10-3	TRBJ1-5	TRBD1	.	CAIGTGDHQPQHF	TGTGCCATCGGAACAGGGGACCACCAGCCCCAGCATTTT
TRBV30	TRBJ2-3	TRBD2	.	CAWKWASGRADTQYF	TGTGCCTGGAAGTGGGCTAGCGGGAGGGCCGATACGCAGTATTTT
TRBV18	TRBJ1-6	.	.	CASSQGSNSPLHF	TGTGCCAGCTCACAGGGCTCAAATTCACCCCTCCACTTT
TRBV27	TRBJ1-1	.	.	CASLPREAFF	TGTGCCAGCCTACCCCGGGAAGCTTTCTTT
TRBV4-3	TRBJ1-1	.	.	CASSRDSNTEAFF	TGCGCCAGCAGCCGAGATTCGAACACTGAAGCTTTCTTT
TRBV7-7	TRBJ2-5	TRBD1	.	CASSQRTGGAGETQYF	TGTGCCAGCAGTCAAAGGACAGGGGGCGCGGGGGAGACCCAGTACTTC
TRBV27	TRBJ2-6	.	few	CASSLSGGANVLTF	TGTGCCAGCAGTTTATCGGGTGGGGCCAACGTCCTGACTTTC
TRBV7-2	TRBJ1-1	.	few	CASSSRWNTEAFF	TGTGCCAGCAGCTCGAGGTGGAACACTGAAGCTTTCTTT
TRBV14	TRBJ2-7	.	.	CASSQGSGWYEQYF	TGTGCCAGCAGCCAAGGTTCTGGATGGTACGAGCAGTACTTC